This T cell receptor beta chain comes out of a study of T cells in Graves' hyperthyroidism and ophthalmopathy. For the study at large: Once the initial diagnosis was made, peripheral blood was obtained before any treatment.

Clinicians diagnosed patients from clinical symptoms, serum thyroxine and TRAb, thyroid ultrasound and orbital computed tomography. The blood sample dates from first hyperthyroidism diagnosis, preceding any ophthalmopathy symptoms. Study-wide results and limits: Appearing also in blood were most of the thyroid clonotypes expanded above 0.001.

This clonotype occurred many times. Its target is not known. Amplification targeted TCR beta CDR3 regions from RNA transcripts. In the first-round RT-PCR of the TCR CDR3, the HTBI primer set was used. TCRdb reprocessed the multiplex PCR reads via MiXCR and lists one record per CDR3 protein. The table has approximately 620,000 distinct CDR3 sequences, about 14% seen once; the top ten hold 5.8%. The CDR3 length is 12 residues. Per the germline V gene, CDR1 is LGHDT and CDR2 is YNNKEL (reference sequence). Between the trimmed V and J ends, which lost 3 bases and 13 bases, there was a span of 12 bases. The rearrangement uses TRBV3-1 and TRBJ1-4; D may be TRBD1 (6 bases). The sequenced material came from blood. The receptor's source is a young woman with Graves' hyperthyroidism that later progressed to Graves' ophthalmopathy. CDR3 sequence reads: CASSQGAMGLFF. Here the CDR3 DNA reads TGTGCCAGCAGCCAGGGGGCCATGGGACTGTTTTTT.